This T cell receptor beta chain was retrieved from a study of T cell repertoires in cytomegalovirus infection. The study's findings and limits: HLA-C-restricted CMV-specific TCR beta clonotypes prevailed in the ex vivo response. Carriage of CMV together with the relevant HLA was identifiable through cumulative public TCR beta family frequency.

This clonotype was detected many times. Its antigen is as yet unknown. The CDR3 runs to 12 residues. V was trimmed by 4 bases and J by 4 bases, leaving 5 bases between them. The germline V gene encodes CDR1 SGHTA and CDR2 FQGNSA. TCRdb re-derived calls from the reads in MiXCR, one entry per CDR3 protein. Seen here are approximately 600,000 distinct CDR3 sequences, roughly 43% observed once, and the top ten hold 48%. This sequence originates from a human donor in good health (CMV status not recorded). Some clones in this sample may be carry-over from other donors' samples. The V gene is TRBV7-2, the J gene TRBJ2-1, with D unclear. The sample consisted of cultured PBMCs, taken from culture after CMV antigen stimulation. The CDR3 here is CASSSPYNEQFF. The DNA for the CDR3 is TGTGCCAGCAGCTCCCCGTACAATGAGCAGTTCTTC. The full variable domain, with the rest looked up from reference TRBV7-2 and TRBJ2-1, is GAGVSQSPSNKVTEKGKDVELRCDPISGHTALYWYRQSLGQGLEFLIYFQGNSAPDKSGLPSDRFSAERTGGSVSTLTIQRTQQEDSAVYLCASSSPYNEQFFGPGTRLTVL.